Listed here is a single T cell receptor (beta chain). The data are from a study of blood T cell repertoires in COVID-19. The table came from immunoSEQ multiplex PCR; TCRdb's copy has only in-frame clones and leaves some out. The sample has 260,000 or so clones; roughly 80% are singletons. J gave up 4 bases and V 5 bases, and 16 bases lay outside the gene matches. Per germline, CDR1 MNHNY and CDR2 SVGAGI (reference sequence). This CDR3 contains 17 residues. Input material: PBMCs or T cells enriched from blood (not recorded which). This receptor was taken from a woman between 40 and 55 years old who had been exposed to COVID-19. This rearrangement joins TRBV6-6 to TRBJ2-7; the match to TRBD1 covers 8 bases. Written as DNA, the CDR3 is TGTGCCAGCAGTCCAGCGGCCTTCCAGGGGGCAAGTTACGAGCAGTACTTC. It translates to CASSPAAFQGASYEQYF.